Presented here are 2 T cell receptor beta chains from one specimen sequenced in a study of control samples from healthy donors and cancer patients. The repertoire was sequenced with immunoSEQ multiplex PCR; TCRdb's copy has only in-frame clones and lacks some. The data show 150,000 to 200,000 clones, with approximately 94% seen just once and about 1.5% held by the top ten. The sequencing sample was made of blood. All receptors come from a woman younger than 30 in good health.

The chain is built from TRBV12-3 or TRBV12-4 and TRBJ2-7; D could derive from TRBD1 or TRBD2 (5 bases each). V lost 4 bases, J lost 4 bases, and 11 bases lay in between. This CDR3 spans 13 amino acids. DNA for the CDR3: TGTGCCAGCAGTTCCGGGACCCCTTACGAGCAGTACTTC. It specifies CASSSGTPYEQYF.

The DNA for the CDR3 is TGTGCCAGCAGCAAAACAGGGGCCTACGAGCAGTACTTC. This sequence encodes CASSKTGAYEQYF. The chain is built from TRBV5-6 and TRBJ2-7; 7 bases map to TRBD1. Germline V CDR1 and CDR2: SGHDT, YYEEEE. CDR3 length: 13 amino acids. J lost 2 bases, V lost 4 bases, and 3 bases had no gene match.